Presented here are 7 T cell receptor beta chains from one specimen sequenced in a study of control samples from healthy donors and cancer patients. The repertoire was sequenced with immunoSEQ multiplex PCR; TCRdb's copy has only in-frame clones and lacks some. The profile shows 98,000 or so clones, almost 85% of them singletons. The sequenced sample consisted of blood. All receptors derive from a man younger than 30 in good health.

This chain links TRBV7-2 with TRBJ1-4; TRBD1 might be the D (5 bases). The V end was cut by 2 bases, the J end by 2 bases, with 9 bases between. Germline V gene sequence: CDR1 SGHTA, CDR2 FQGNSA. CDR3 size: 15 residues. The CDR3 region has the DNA TGTGCCAGCAGCTTATTAAGGGACACTAATGAAAAACTGTTTTTT. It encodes CASSLLRDTNEKLFF.

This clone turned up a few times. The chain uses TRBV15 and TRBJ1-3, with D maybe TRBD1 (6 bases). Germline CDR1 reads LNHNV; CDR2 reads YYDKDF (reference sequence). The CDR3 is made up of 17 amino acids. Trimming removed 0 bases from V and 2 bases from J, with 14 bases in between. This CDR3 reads CATSRDFGGQAGNTIYF. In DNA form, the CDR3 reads TGTGCCACCAGCAGAGATTTTGGGGGGCAGGCTGGAAACACCATATATTTT.

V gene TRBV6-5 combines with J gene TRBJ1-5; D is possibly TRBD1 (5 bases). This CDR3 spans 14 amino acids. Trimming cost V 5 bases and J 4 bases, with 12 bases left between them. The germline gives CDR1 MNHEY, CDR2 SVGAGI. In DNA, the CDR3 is TGTGCCAGCAGTCCGGGACGGAGAAATCAGCCCCAGCATTTT. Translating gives CASSPGRRNQPQHF.

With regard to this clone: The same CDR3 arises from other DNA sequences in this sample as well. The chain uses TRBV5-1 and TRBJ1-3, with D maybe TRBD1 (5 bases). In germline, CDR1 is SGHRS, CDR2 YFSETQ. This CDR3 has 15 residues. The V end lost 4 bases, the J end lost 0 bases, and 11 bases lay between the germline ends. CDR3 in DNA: TGCGCCAGCAGCGGGGACGGAAGCTCTGGAAACACCATATATTTT. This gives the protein CASSGDGSSGNTIYF.

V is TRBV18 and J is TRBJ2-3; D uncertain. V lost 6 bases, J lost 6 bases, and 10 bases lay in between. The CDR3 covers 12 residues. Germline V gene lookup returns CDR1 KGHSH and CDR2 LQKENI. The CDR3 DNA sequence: TGTGCCAGCTCCCCCGGGTGGGATACGCAGTATTTT. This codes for CASSPGWDTQYF. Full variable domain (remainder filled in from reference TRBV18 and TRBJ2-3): NAGVMQNPRHLVRRRGQEARLRCSPMKGHSHVYWYRQLPEEGLKFMVYLQKENIIDESGMPKERFSAEFPKEGPSILRIQQVVRGDSAAYFCASSPGWDTQYFGPGTRLTVL.

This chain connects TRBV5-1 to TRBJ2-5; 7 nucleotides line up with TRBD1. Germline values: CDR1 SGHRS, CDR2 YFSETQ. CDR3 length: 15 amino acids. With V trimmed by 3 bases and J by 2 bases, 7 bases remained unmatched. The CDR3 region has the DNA TGCGCCAGCAGCTCCGGGACAGACCCTCAAGAGACCCAGTACTTC. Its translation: CASSSGTDPQETQYF.

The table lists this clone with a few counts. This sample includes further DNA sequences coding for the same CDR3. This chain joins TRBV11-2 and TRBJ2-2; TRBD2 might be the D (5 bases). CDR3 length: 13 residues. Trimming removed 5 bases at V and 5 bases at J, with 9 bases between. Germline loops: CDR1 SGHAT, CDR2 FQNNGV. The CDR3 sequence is CASSARGTGELFF. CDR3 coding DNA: TGTGCCAGCAGCGCCCGAGGGACCGGGGAGCTGTTTTTT. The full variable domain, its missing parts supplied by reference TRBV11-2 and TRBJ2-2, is EAGVAQSPRYKIIEKRQSVAFWCNPISGHATLYWYQQILGQGPKLLIQFQNNGVVDDSQLPKDRFSAERLKGVDSTLKIQPAKLEDSAVYLCASSARGTGELFFGEGSRLTVL.